This T cell receptor beta chain was found in a study of control samples from healthy donors and cancer patients. Germline-derived CDR1 and CDR2 are SQVTM and ANQGSEA. Deletions cut 3 bases from V and 1 base from J, with 7 bases between. There are 12 residues in the CDR3. The repertoire was sequenced with immunoSEQ multiplex PCR; TCRdb's copy has only in-frame clones and lacks some. The sample has about 40,000 clones; 92% are singletons. V usage is TRBV29-1 and J usage is TRBJ2-7; D ambiguous. The sequence came from a woman between 50 and 59 years old in good health. The material sequenced was blood. CDR3 bases: TGCAGCGTTGAGGACGGGTCCTACGAGCAGTACTTC. Translating it yields CSVEDGSYEQYF.